The source of this TCR beta chain is a study of blood T cell repertoires in COVID-19. Across the whole study: T cells, B-cell-depleted T cells, or PBMCs supplied cDNA or gDNA.

This CDR3 comprises 16 residues. Germline CDR1 reads KGHSH; CDR2 reads LQKENI. V was clipped by 3 bases and J by 11 bases; unmatched bases: 11. This clone was seen only a few times. As originally analysed: Estimated nucleated cell counts came from reference gene primer amplification. Assay: immunoSEQ multiplex PCR; the TCRdb copy retains only in-frame clones and omits some. D and trimming come from the DNA, and the V and J calls and clone size come from that table. The sample lists about 81,000 clones, around 88% occurring once. Sequencing was carried out using PBMCs or T cells enriched from blood (not recorded which). The chain uses TRBV18 and TRBJ1-6; TRBD1 matches at 9 bases. The clonotype was recovered from a woman between 50 and 59 years old with acute COVID-19. CDR3 loop: CASSPGQGGTLAPLHF. The CDR3 DNA reads as TGTGCCAGCTCACCGGGACAGGGTGGGACTCTTGCACCCCTCCACTTT. Variable domain in full (rest from reference TRBV18 and TRBJ1-6): NAGVMQNPRHLVRRRGQEARLRCSPMKGHSHVYWYRQLPEEGLKFMVYLQKENIIDESGMPKERFSAEFPKEGPSILRIQQVVRGDSAAYFCASSPGQGGTLAPLHFGNGTRLTVT.